One sample yielded the 29 T cell receptor beta chains listed below, sequenced in a study of T cells in Graves' hyperthyroidism and ophthalmopathy. RNA transcripts gave rise to amplified TCR beta CDR3 regions. The TCR CDR3 first-round RT-PCR relied on the HTBI primer set. Each CDR3 protein is one row after TCRdb ran MiXCR on the multiplex PCR reads. The repertoire has approximately 700,000 distinct CDR3 sequences, 16% of them found once; the top ten carry roughly 8%. Sequencing was done on a sample of blood. These TCRs come from a man aged 18 to 29 with Graves' hyperthyroidism.

Turning to this clonotype: A much more abundant neighbour one base away suggests this may be a read error. V gene TRBV25-1 combines with J gene TRBJ2-1, with TRBD2 as a possible D gene (6 bases). This CDR3 comprises 17 residues. From germline, CDR1 is MGHDK and CDR2 SYGVNS. The CDR3 is CASSEEGSGSSYNGQFF. In DNA form, the CDR3 reads TGTGCCAGCAGTGAGGAGGGATCGGGGAGCTCCTACAATGGGCAGTTCTTC. Full variable domain (missing parts from reference TRBV25-1 and TRBJ2-1): EADIYQTPRYLVIGTGKKITLECSQTMGHDKMYWYQQDPGMELHLIHYSYGVNSTEKGDLSSESTVSRIRTEHFPLTLESARPSHTSQYLCASSEEGSGSSYNGQFFGPGTRLTVL.

This clonotype turned up a few times. V gene TRBV4-1 combines with J gene TRBJ2-7, with D tentatively TRBD1 or TRBD2 (5 bases each). V was clipped by 3 bases and J by 3 bases, with 12 bases between them. Germline CDR1 and CDR2: MGHRA and YSYEKL. CDR3 size: 14 residues. CDR3 loop: CASSHGTRDYEQYF. The CDR3 DNA reads as TGCGCCAGCAGCCACGGGACCCGCGACTACGAGCAGTACTTC.

CDR3 amino acids: CASSEYRGSLTDTQYF. CDR3 bases: TGTGCCAGCAGTGAATATAGGGGGTCCTTAACAGATACGCAGTATTTT. The J gene is TRBJ2-3, the V gene TRBV25-1; D is perhaps TRBD1 (6 bases). The length of the CDR3 is 16 residues. V lost 0 bases, J lost 3 bases, and 13 bases lay in between. The germline CDR1 and CDR2 sequences are MGHDK and SYGVNS.

This clonotype is a singleton in its sample. This sequence joins TRBV7-9 and TRBJ2-2; 9 nucleotides agree with TRBD1. Per germline, CDR1 SEHNR and CDR2 FQNEAQ (reference sequence). This CDR3 is built from 16 residues. V lost 2 bases and J lost 4; bases outside the gene matches: 5. CDR3 sequence: CASSLSGTGTTGELFF. In DNA form, the CDR3 reads TGTGCCAGCAGCTTATCCGGGACAGGGACCACCGGGGAGCTGTTTTTT.

The chain uses TRBV10-2 and TRBJ1-2; D is ambiguous. The ends were cut back, 8 bases at V and 7 bases at J, with 11 bases in the middle. CDR1 WSHSY and CDR2 SAAADI come from the germline V gene. This CDR3 is built from 11 residues. In DNA form, the CDR3 reads TGCGCCAGCTCCGAGGGCCGTGGCTACACCTTC. Translating it yields CASSEGRGYTF.

This chain connects TRBV5-8 to TRBJ1-6; the D is unclear. Trimming left V 2 bases short and J 7 bases short, with 13 bases between. The CDR3 covers 15 residues. Germline V gene lookup returns CDR1 SGHTS and CDR2 YDEGEE. The CDR3 bases are TGTGCCAGCAGCTTTGGAGAAAGCGACAATTCACCCCTCCACTTT. This encodes CASSFGESDNSPLHF.

This clonotype showed up many times. V is TRBV28 and J is TRBJ2-3; tentative D call: TRBD1 (6 bases). The CDR3 sequence is 16 residues long. The germline CDR1 and CDR2 sequences are MDHEN and SYDVKM. Trimming stripped 5 bases from V and 3 bases from J, with 18 bases between. The chain's CDR3 is CASSHPTGKGTDTQYF. In nucleotides, the CDR3 is TGTGCCAGCAGTCACCCAACAGGGAAGGGGACAGATACGCAGTATTTT. The complete variable domain, with remaining parts taken from reference TRBV28 and TRBJ2-3, reads DVKVTQSSRYLVKRTGEKVFLECVQDMDHENMFWYRQDPGLGLRLIYFSYDVKMKEKGDIPEGYSVSREKKERFSLILESASTNQTSMYLCASSHPTGKGTDTQYFGPGTRLTVL.

This clonotype occurred many times. CDR3 sequence (DNA): TGTGCCAGCAGTCCCCTCCCCGGCAGGGAAAGCTACGAGCAGTACTTC. This encodes CASSPLPGRESYEQYF. The gene calls are TRBV28 and TRBJ2-7; a possible D gene is TRBD1 (5 bases). CDR3 length: 16 amino acids. Germline V gene lookup returns CDR1 MDHEN and CDR2 SYDVKM. Trimming shortened V by 5 bases and J by 3 bases, and 20 bases separated the two germline ends.

The V and J genes are TRBV10-3 and TRBJ2-2; 10 bases are a match to TRBD1. The CDR3 runs 13 residues. The V segment lost 11 bases and the J segment 5 bases; nucleotides outside the gene matches: 5. The germline CDR1 and CDR2 sequences are ENHRY and SYGVKD. The CDR3 sequence: CAGRDRGTGELFF. In DNA form, the CDR3 reads TGTGCCGGCCGGGACAGGGGAACCGGGGAGCTGTTTTTT.

This chain connects TRBV4-2 to TRBJ2-5, with a weak D call TRBD1 (6 bases). Trimming pared 1 base from V and 5 bases from J, leaving 14 bases between. The CDR3 is 15 residues long. Germline lookup yields CDR1 LGHNA and CDR2 YNFKEQ. CDR3 region: CASSQGGTGSETQYF. CDR3 in DNA: TGTGCCAGCAGCCAAGGTGGTACAGGGAGTGAGACCCAGTACTTC.

This clonotype was counted ten times or more. The chain uses TRBV6-1 and TRBJ1-2; tentative D call: TRBD1 (5 bases). Germline assignment: CDR1 MNHNS and CDR2 SASEGT. V shed 7 bases and J shed 4 bases, with 28 bases lying between them. The CDR3 is 18 residues long. The CDR3 loop is CASMPPGQKVGLTYGYTF. For the CDR3, the DNA is TGTGCCAGCATGCCCCCAGGTCAGAAAGTGGGACTGACCTATGGCTACACCTTC.

V and J are TRBV12-3 or TRBV12-4 and TRBJ2-5; a weak D match, TRBD1 (5 bases). V was pared by 6 bases and J by 7 bases, with 24 bases between. CDR3 size: 16 residues. As DNA, the CDR3 is TGTGCCAGCAGCCTCAACCCAGGGTGGGGCTCCGGGACCCAGTACTTC. It codes for CASSLNPGWGSGTQYF.

The rearrangement joins TRBV29-1 to TRBJ2-1; D remains ambiguous. This CDR3 is built from 13 residues. Trimming removed 5 bases from V and 1 base from J, with 9 bases in between. Per the germline V gene, CDR1 is SQVTM and CDR2 is ANQGSEA. As DNA, the CDR3 is TGCAGCGTTACGAGGTGGTCCTACAATGAGCAGTTCTTC. It is translated as CSVTRWSYNEQFF.

This clonotype has ten or more counts. This rearrangement joins TRBV12-3 or TRBV12-4 to TRBJ1-1; 8 bases are a match to TRBD1. With V trimmed by 6 bases and J by 10 bases, 13 bases remained unmatched. The CDR3 is 14 amino acids. The CDR3 spells CASSGGQVVVRAFF. CDR3 in DNA: TGTGCCAGCAGCGGGGGACAGGTGGTCGTACGAGCTTTCTTT.

A few counts support this clonotype. Sequence at one end of the junction differs from germline and may be a read error. This chain joins TRBV7-9 and TRBJ2-2, with D unresolved. Germline CDR1 SEHNR, CDR2 FQNEAQ (reference sequence). The CDR3 has 13 residues. CDR3 sequence reads: CANSLGGSGELFF. In DNA form, the CDR3 reads TGTGCCAACAGCTTAGGTGGTTCCGGGGAGCTGTTTTTT. Using reference TRBV7-9 and TRBJ2-2 for the parts outside the CDR3, the full variable domain is DTGVSQNPRHKITKRGQNVTFRCDPISEHNRLYWYRQTLGQGPEFLTYFQNEAQLEKSRLLSDRFSAERPKGSFSTLEIQRTEQGDSAMYLCANSLGGSGELFFGEGSRLTVL.

V and J are TRBV7-9 and TRBJ2-3; 7 nucleotides agree with TRBD2. The CDR3 extends over 14 amino acids. Germline trimming cut 3 bases from V and 6 bases from J; bases unmatched to any gene: 6. Germline V gene sequence: CDR1 SEHNR, CDR2 FQNEAQ (reference sequence). In DNA form, the CDR3 reads TGTGCCAGCAGCTTGGGCGGGGGTAGGGATACGCAGTATTTT. This translates into CASSLGGGRDTQYF.

The chain recombines TRBV7-9 with TRBJ2-1; 8 bases map to TRBD2. Germline CDR1 and CDR2: SEHNR and FQNEAQ (reference sequence). After removal of 5 bases from V and 9 bases from J, the junction contained 15 bases not matched to a gene. The CDR3 has 16 amino acids. CDR3 in amino acids: CASSTTTGTSLSEQFF. For the CDR3, the DNA is TGTGCCAGCAGCACTACGACCGGGACTAGTTTAAGTGAGCAGTTCTTC.

This clonotype was detected many times. This chain connects TRBV20-1 to TRBJ2-7, with a tentative D call TRBD2 (5 bases). The CDR3 consists of 15 residues. From germline, CDR1 is DFQATT and CDR2 SNEGSKA (reference sequence). V gave up 0 bases and J gave up 2 bases, with 14 bases separating them. The CDR3 is CSARDWGSATYEQYF. CDR3 DNA: TGCAGTGCTAGAGATTGGGGTAGCGCAACCTACGAGCAGTACTTC.

This chain uses TRBV27 with TRBJ1-2; D is unclear. CDR1 MNHEY and CDR2 SMNVEV come from the germline V gene (reference sequence). The length of the CDR3 is 14 residues. Trimming shortened V by 6 bases and J by 4 bases, and 15 bases separated the two germline ends. Here the CDR3 DNA reads TGTGCCAGCAGGCCAAGGACCCAGGTCTATGGCTACACCTTC. Its translation: CASRPRTQVYGYTF.

Only a few counts were recorded for this clonotype. CDR3 coding DNA: TGCGCCAGCAGCTTGGCCCGACGTAGCGGGAGCTCCTACGAGCAGTACTTC. Amino acids: CASSLARRSGSSYEQYF. The gene calls are TRBV5-1 and TRBJ2-7; TRBD2 agrees at 9 bases. Germline CDR1 reads SGHRS; CDR2 reads YFSETQ. Trimming took 0 bases from V and 0 from J; bases not matched to a gene: 7. The CDR3 sequence is 17 residues long.

V gene TRBV2 combines with J gene TRBJ1-2, with D perhaps matching TRBD1 (6 bases). The CDR3 runs 14 residues. Germline V lookup: CDR1 SNHLY, CDR2 FYNNEI. V lost 6 bases, J lost 7 bases, and 18 bases lay in between. The CDR3, as DNA: TGTGCCAGCAGGGGGGGCATAACGACTGGTGGCTACACCTTC. It encodes CASRGGITTGGYTF.

There are many counts of this clonotype. V and J are TRBV2 and TRBJ2-4; 13 bases agree with TRBD2. V lost 4 bases to trimming and J lost 6 bases; unmatched junction nucleotides: 6. The CDR3 covers 16 residues. The V gene's germline CDR1 is SNHLY and CDR2 FYNNEI. The chain's CDR3 is CASSGTSGRGGNIQYF. CDR3 nucleotide sequence: TGTGCCAGCAGTGGGACTAGCGGGAGAGGAGGAAACATTCAGTACTTC.

This clonotype was seen at least ten times. The chain combines TRBV6-1 with TRBJ1-1, with 11 bases aligning to TRBD1. Germline CDR1 and CDR2: MNHNS and SASEGT. Trimming at V came to 7 bases and at J to 4 bases, leaving 5 bases not matched to a gene. This CDR3 comprises 14 residues. CDR3 region: CASTAGTGGTEAFF. As DNA, the CDR3 is TGTGCCAGCACTGCCGGGACAGGGGGCACTGAAGCTTTCTTT.

The table lists this clonotype with many counts. CDR3 in DNA: TGTGCCTGGAGTCTAGCGGAGACCCAGTACTTC. Its protein product is CAWSLAETQYF. J is TRBJ2-5 and V is TRBV30; D may be TRBD2 (6 bases). The V gene's germline CDR1 is GTSNPN and CDR2 SVGIG (reference sequence). The V end lost 2 bases, the J end lost 5 bases, and 6 bases lay between the germline ends. The CDR3 consists of 11 residues.

This clonotype was detected a few times. CDR3 amino acids: CASSTDRRRGYTF. CDR3 in DNA: TGTGCCAGCAGCACTGACAGGCGGCGGGGCTACACCTTC. The rearrangement links TRBV7-2 to TRBJ1-2, with D maybe TRBD1 (6 bases). From germline, CDR1 is SGHTA and CDR2 FQGNSA. This CDR3 contains 13 residues. V lost 5 bases and J lost 8, with 15 bases in between.

This clonotype has a count of ten or more. The rearrangement joins TRBV6-2 or TRBV6-3 to TRBJ2-3; D could derive from TRBD1 or TRBD2 (5 bases each). The CDR3 loop spans 16 amino acids. Germline V gene data show CDR1 as MNHEY and CDR2 as SVGEGT. Trimming removed 6 bases at V and 2 bases at J, with 18 bases between. CDR3 DNA: TGTGCCAGCAGCCCCCACGGGACGAAGGACACAGATACGCAGTATTTT. Protein product: CASSPHGTKDTDTQYF.

This clonotype was counted only a few times. The chain is built from TRBV6-1 and TRBJ2-3; D is undetermined. This CDR3 is 15 amino acids long. Trimming removed 4 bases at V and 0 bases at J, with 11 bases between. The germline V gene encodes CDR1 MNHNS and CDR2 SASEGT. CDR3: CASSAPEFSTDTQYF. DNA of the CDR3: TGTGCCAGCAGTGCCCCGGAGTTTAGCACAGATACGCAGTATTTT.

In this sample, this clonotype turned up a few times. The gene calls are TRBV20-1 and TRBJ2-1, with 8 bases identical to TRBD2. Matching the DNA end better, TRBJ2-7 makes the J call doubtful. In germline, CDR1 is DFQATT, CDR2 SNEGSKA (reference sequence). The CDR3 sequence is 15 residues long. The CDR3 DNA reads as TGCAGTGCTAGGATGGGGGAGGGACTAGTCGGTGAGCAGTACTTC. Translated, it gives CSARMGEGLVGEQYF.

J is TRBJ1-5 and V is TRBV12-3 or TRBV12-4; tentatively, D is TRBD1 (5 bases). The length of the CDR3 is 14 residues. V dropped 2 bases and J dropped 7 bases, with 12 bases sitting between them. The CDR3: CASSLQGWGQPQHF. CDR3 DNA sequence: TGTGCCAGCAGTTTACAGGGTTGGGGGCAGCCCCAGCATTTT.